This T cell receptor beta chain is from a study of shared clonotypes between healthy human individuals. CDR3 length: 12 amino acids. CDR1 is GTSNPN, CDR2 SVGIG, per germline (reference sequence). Trimming removed 0 bases from V and 10 bases from J, with 13 bases in between. General observations from the study: It was anticipated that sequencing depth would influence how many clonotypes donors shared. Since donors were few, the genetic and exposure-history diversity represented was limited.

This clone was observed a few times. As yet, its antigen is unknown. Assay used: immunoSEQ multiplex PCR; TCRdb lists only in-frame clones, some missing. The data show around 1,000,000 clones, 60% to 85% seen once. The origin of this receptor is a man aged 18 to 30 in good health. Some clones in this sample may be carry-over from other donors' samples. Material: memory CD4+ T cells from PBMCs. The subset here: CD45RA-negative fraction. The chain recombines TRBV30 with TRBJ2-7; D perhaps matches TRBD2 (5 bases). The CDR3 region has the DNA TGTGCCTGGAGTGTAGTCGGGGTGGGCCAGTACTTC. It codes for CAWSVVGVGQYF.